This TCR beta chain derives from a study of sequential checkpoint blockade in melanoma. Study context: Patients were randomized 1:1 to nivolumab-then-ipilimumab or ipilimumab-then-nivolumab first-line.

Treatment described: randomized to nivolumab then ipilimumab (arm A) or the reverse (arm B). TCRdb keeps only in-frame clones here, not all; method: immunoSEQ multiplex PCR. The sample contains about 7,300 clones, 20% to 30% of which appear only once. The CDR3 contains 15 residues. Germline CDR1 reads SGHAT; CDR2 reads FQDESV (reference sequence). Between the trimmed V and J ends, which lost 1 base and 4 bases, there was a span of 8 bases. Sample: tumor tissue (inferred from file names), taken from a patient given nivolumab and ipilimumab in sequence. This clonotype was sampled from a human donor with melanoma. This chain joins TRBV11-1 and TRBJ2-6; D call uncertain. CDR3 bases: TGTGCCAGCAGCTTAGGGGGTTCCGGGGCCAACGTCCTGACTTTC. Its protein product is CASSLGGSGANVLTF.